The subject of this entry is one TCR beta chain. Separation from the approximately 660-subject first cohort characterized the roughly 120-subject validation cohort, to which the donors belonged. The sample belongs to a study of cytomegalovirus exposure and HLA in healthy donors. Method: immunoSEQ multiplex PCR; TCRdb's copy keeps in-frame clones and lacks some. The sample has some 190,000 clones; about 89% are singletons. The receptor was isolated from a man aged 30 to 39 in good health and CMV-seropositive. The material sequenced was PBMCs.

In DNA, the CDR3 is TGTGCCACCAGCAGAGATGTGCGGGGGAACTATGGCTACACCTTC. Protein: CATSRDVRGNYGYTF. V gene TRBV15 combines with J gene TRBJ1-2; perhaps TRBD1 as D (5 bases). Trimming cost V 0 bases and J 2 bases, with 10 bases left between them. The CDR3 length is 15 residues. The germline V gene has CDR1 LNHNV and CDR2 YYDKDF (reference sequence).